Below are 23 T cell receptor beta chains sequenced from a single sample in a study of cytomegalovirus exposure and HLA in healthy donors (TCRdb year 2017). Library method: the immunoSEQ multiplex PCR assay. For the multiplex PCR, a mixture combining 60 forward primers for TCR Vbeta segments and 13 reverse primers for TCR Jbeta segments was used. TCRdb took this table from immuneACCESS and kept in-frame rearrangements with V and J called. Such tables lack part of the clones; where checked against another copy, unresolved V genes explain under half of the gap, and the rest is unexplained. The sample yields over 150,000 clones; roughly 70% were counted once. The ten largest clonotypes hold 2.1% of the sample. Sequences were obtained from PBMCs. These receptors came from a man aged 25 to 45 in good health and CMV-seronegative.

The chain uses TRBV5-4 and TRBJ2-4; D might be TRBD2 (5 bases). Germline V gene sequence: CDR1 SGHNT, CDR2 YYREEE (reference sequence). The CDR3 length is 13 residues. V shed 0 bases and J shed 6 bases, with 7 bases lying between them. The CDR3 DNA sequence: TGTGCCAGCAGCTTGGATCGGGGAAACATTCAGTACTTC. This encodes CASSLDRGNIQYF.

The chain has TRBV5-6 and TRBJ1-6, with 8 bases lining up with TRBD1. The CDR3 is 17 residues long. V shed 3 bases, J shed 4 bases, and the junction held 9 bases outside the gene matches. Germline CDR1 reads SGHDT; CDR2 reads YYEEEE. The CDR3 DNA is TGTGCCAGCAGCTCAGGACAGGGTTTGAAGTATAATTCACCCCTCCACTTT. It translates to CASSSGQGLKYNSPLHF.

This chain connects TRBV10-1 to TRBJ2-2, with 8 bases lining up with TRBD2. V was pared by 4 bases and J by 7 bases, with 11 bases of the junction left unmatched. The CDR3 has 16 amino acids. Germline CDR1 WNHNN, CDR2 SYGVQD (reference sequence). The CDR3 region is CASSAPGGGTDGELFF. CDR3 DNA: TGCGCCAGCAGTGCCCCGGGGGGGGGTACCGACGGGGAGCTGTTTTTT.

The rearrangement uses TRBV29-1 and TRBJ1-2, with 7 bases aligning to TRBD1. CDR3 length: 16 amino acids. CDR1 and CDR2 from the germline V gene are SQVTM and ANQGSEA. Germline trimming cut 5 bases from V and 1 base from J; bases unmatched to any gene: 13. Here the CDR3 reads CSVNRDSKSGNYGYTF. The CDR3 DNA sequence: TGCAGCGTTAACCGGGACAGCAAGTCGGGTAACTATGGCTACACCTTC.

As concerns this clone: Other nucleotide sequences in the sample specify the same CDR3. The chain links TRBV28 to TRBJ2-5; tentatively, D is TRBD1 (5 bases). Germline V gene sequence: CDR1 MDHEN, CDR2 SYDVKM. V was trimmed by 2 bases and J by 1 base, leaving 8 bases between them. The CDR3 is made up of 14 amino acids. The CDR3 is CASSLAGRQETQYF. CDR3 nucleotide sequence: TGTGCCAGCAGTTTAGCAGGGCGCCAAGAGACCCAGTACTTC. Together with reference TRBV28 and TRBJ2-5, the CDR3 gives the full variable domain: DVKVTQSSRYLVKRTGEKVFLECVQDMDHENMFWYRQDPGLGLRLIYFSYDVKMKEKGDIPEGYSVSREKKERFSLILESASTNQTSMYLCASSLAGRQETQYFGPGTRLLVL.

This clone was seen more than once but under ten times. The V and J genes are TRBV27 and TRBJ1-1, with D unclear. Trimming took 2 bases from V and 4 from J, leaving 11 bases between them. The CDR3 is 14 residues long. CDR1 and CDR2 from the germline V gene are MNHEY and SMNVEV (reference sequence). In DNA, the CDR3 is TGTGCCAGCAGTTTAGAGGCGAGAGGCACTGAAGCTTTCTTT. Its protein is CASSLEARGTEAFF.

The chain joins TRBV4-3 to TRBJ2-7, with 8 positions matching TRBD1. The CDR3 contains 16 residues. CDR1 and CDR2 (germline): LGHNA, YSLEER. V was clipped by 0 bases and J by 7 bases; unmatched bases: 11. CDR3 sequence (DNA): TGCGCCAGCAGCCAAGATCTTCGGCAGGGGGCTGAAGAGCAGTACTTC. It codes for CASSQDLRQGAEEQYF.

The chain is built from TRBV5-1 and TRBJ1-4; D perhaps matches TRBD1 (5 bases). CDR3 length: 14 residues. Trimming took 0 bases from V and 4 from J, leaving 7 bases between them. Germline V gene data show CDR1 as SGHRS and CDR2 as YFSETQ. CDR3 loop: CASSLGGINEKLFF. CDR3 in DNA: TGCGCCAGCAGCTTGGGGGGCATTAATGAAAAACTGTTTTTT.

The chain carries TRBV5-4 and TRBJ1-5; 9 bases match TRBD1. The CDR3 covers 15 residues. Germline lookup yields CDR1 SGHNT and CDR2 YYREEE (reference sequence). Unmatched junction bases numbered 5, after V lost 3 bases and J lost 4 bases. The CDR3 DNA reads TGTGCCAGCAGCTGGGGACAGGGTGGAAATCAGCCCCAGCATTTT. This sequence encodes CASSWGQGGNQPQHF.

V is TRBV9 and J is TRBJ2-6; D is undetermined. Looked up from germline, CDR1 is SGDLS and CDR2 is YYNGEE. This CDR3 has 12 amino acids. V gave up 3 bases and J gave up 10 bases, with 8 bases separating them. The CDR3 protein is CASSAQQNVLTF. The CDR3 nucleotides are TGTGCCAGCAGCGCCCAACAGAACGTCCTGACTTTC.

J is TRBJ2-5 and V is TRBV13; TRBD1 matches at 7 bases. The last part of the DNA fits TRBJ2-7 better; the J call may be wrong. There are 14 residues in the CDR3. The germline gives CDR1 PRHDT, CDR2 FYEKMQ (reference sequence). The CDR3 sequence: CASSQTGMIYEQYF. The CDR3 DNA reads as TGTGCCAGCAGTCAGACAGGGATGATCTACGAGCAGTACTTC.

This clone was detected ten times or more. This chain connects TRBV5-6 to TRBJ1-5; possible D gene TRBD1, 5 bases. Trimming left V 3 bases short and J 6 bases short, with 13 bases between. The CDR3 has 14 amino acids. CDR1 and CDR2 from the germline V gene are SGHDT and YYEEEE. CDR3 loop: CASSSRDGAQPQHF. CDR3 nucleotide sequence: TGTGCCAGCAGCTCTAGGGATGGGGCTCAGCCCCAGCATTTT.

This rearrangement joins TRBV5-6 to TRBJ2-3, with D possibly TRBD1 on 6 matching bases. CDR3 length: 15 amino acids. Germline V gene lookup returns CDR1 SGHDT and CDR2 YYEEEE. The V end lost 4 bases, the J end lost 3 bases, and 15 bases lay between the germline ends. CDR3 DNA: TGTGCCAGCAGCGAAACGACAGGTCTGACAGATACGCAGTATTTT. Translating gives CASSETTGLTDTQYF.

V and J are TRBV5-1 and TRBJ2-3, with TRBD2 as a possible D gene (6 bases). Germline CDR1 and CDR2: SGHRS and YFSETQ. The CDR3 runs 15 residues. With 2 bases removed from V and 1 base from J, the gap between germline ends came to 11 bases. CDR3 loop: CASSFAGRGTDTQYF. As DNA, the CDR3 is TGCGCCAGCAGCTTCGCGGGGAGAGGCACAGATACGCAGTATTTT.

J is TRBJ2-5 and V is TRBV5-1; 7 positions match TRBD1. J was trimmed by 4 bases and V by 0 bases; bases with no gene match: 12. This CDR3 region has 17 residues. Germline CDR1 and CDR2: SGHRS and YFSETQ. CDR3 DNA sequence: TGCGCCAGCAGCTTGGTCGGGGCAGGGGGATTCGGAGAGACCCAGTACTTC. Translated: CASSLVGAGGFGETQYF. The full variable domain, in which reference TRBV5-1 and TRBJ2-5 provide the parts outside the CDR3, is KAGVTQTPRYLIKTRGQQVTLSCSPISGHRSVSWYQQTPGQGLQFLFEYFSETQRNKGNFPGRFSGRQFSNSRSEMNVSTLELGDSALYLCASSLVGAGGFGETQYFGPGTRLLVL.

This chain connects TRBV28 to TRBJ2-2; 7 positions match TRBD1. The CDR3 covers 13 residues. The junction had 3 bases not matched to a gene; V was cut back by 6 bases and J by 5 bases. Germline V gene data show CDR1 as MDHEN and CDR2 as SYDVKM. CDR3 sequence reads: CASRSQGTGELFF. The CDR3 DNA sequence: TGTGCCAGCAGATCACAGGGGACCGGGGAGCTGTTTTTT.

The gene calls are TRBV6-1 and TRBJ1-3; D not resolved. Trimming removed 7 bases at V and 4 bases at J, with 11 bases between. This CDR3 is 13 amino acids long. CDR1 and CDR2 from the germline V gene are MNHNS and SASEGT. The CDR3 here is CASTEVLGNTIYF. The CDR3 nucleotides read TGTGCCAGCACCGAGGTACTCGGAAACACCATATATTTT.

This chain connects TRBV6-5 to TRBJ2-5, with 8 bases lining up with TRBD2. The J call may not be correct, given that the DNA end is closer to TRBJ2-7. In germline, CDR1 is MNHEY, CDR2 SVGAGI. This CDR3 comprises 15 residues. The CDR3 bases are TGTGCCAGCAGTCAATACGCGGGAGGCTCCTACGAGCAGTACTTC. Its translation: CASSQYAGGSYEQYF.

The chain joins TRBV7-3 to TRBJ2-1; TRBD1 agrees at 7 bases. The CDR3 length is 15 residues. Germline values: CDR1 SGHTA, CDR2 FQGTGA. The V gene end was trimmed by 0 bases and the J gene end by 1 base; junction bases not matched to a gene: 0. The chain's CDR3 is CASSLTGQSYNEQFF. The CDR3 bases are TGTGCCAGCAGCTTAACGGGACAGTCCTACAATGAGCAGTTCTTC.

V and J are TRBV7-9 and TRBJ1-4; 7 nucleotides align to TRBD1. Germline V gene data show CDR1 as SEHNR and CDR2 as FQNEAQ (reference sequence). This CDR3 is 17 amino acids long. After removal of 1 base from V and 3 bases from J, the junction contained 8 bases not matched to a gene. This chain's CDR3 is CASSLEATGSPNEKLFF. CDR3 nucleotides: TGTGCCAGCAGCTTAGAGGCGACAGGGTCGCCTAATGAAAAACTGTTTTTT.

Comments on this clone: The germline gene is not matched at one end of the junction; a read error may be the cause. V and J are TRBV7-7 and TRBJ2-1, with D tentatively TRBD2 (6 bases). This CDR3 has 15 residues. CDR1 is SSHAT and CDR2 is FNYEAQ in the germline V gene (reference sequence). This chain's CDR3 is CASSPTSGEFGEQFF. For the CDR3, the DNA is TGTGCTAGCAGCCCTACCTCGGGGGAGTTTGGTGAGCAGTTCTTC.

V usage is TRBV14 and J usage is TRBJ1-2, with D uncertain. The germline gives CDR1 SGHDN, CDR2 FVKESK. There are 15 residues in the CDR3. V was cut by 4 bases and J by 4 bases, with 16 bases left in between. The CDR3 sequence: CASSPPQPAFYGYTF. The DNA for the CDR3 is TGTGCCAGCAGCCCGCCACAGCCTGCATTCTATGGCTACACCTTC.

The rearrangement uses TRBV19 and TRBJ1-5, with D possibly matching TRBD1 (5 bases). Per the germline V gene, CDR1 is LNHDA and CDR2 is SQIVND (reference sequence). V shed 3 bases and J shed 5 bases, with 11 bases lying between them. The length of the CDR3 is 14 residues. CDR3 residues: CASSMGGVDQPQHF. The CDR3 DNA sequence: TGTGCCAGTAGTATGGGAGGGGTCGATCAGCCCCAGCATTTT.